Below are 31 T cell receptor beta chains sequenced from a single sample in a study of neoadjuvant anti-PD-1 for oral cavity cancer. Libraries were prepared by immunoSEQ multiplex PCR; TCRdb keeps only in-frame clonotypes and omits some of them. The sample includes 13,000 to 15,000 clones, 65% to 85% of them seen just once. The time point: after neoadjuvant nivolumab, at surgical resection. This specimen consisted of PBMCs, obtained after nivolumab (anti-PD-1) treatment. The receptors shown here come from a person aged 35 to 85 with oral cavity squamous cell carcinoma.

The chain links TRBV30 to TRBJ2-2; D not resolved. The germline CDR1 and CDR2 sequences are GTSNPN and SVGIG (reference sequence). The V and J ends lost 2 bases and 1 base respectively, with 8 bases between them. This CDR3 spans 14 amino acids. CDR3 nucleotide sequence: TGTGCCTGGAGTACCCCCCTGAACACCGGGGAGCTGTTTTTT. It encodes CAWSTPLNTGELFF.

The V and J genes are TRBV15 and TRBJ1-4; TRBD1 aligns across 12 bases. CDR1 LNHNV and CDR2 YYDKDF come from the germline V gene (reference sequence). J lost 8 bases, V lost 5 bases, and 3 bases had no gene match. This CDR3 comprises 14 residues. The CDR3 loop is CATSGDRGQEKLFF. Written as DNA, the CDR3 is TGTGCCACCAGCGGGGACAGGGGGCAGGAAAAACTGTTTTTT.

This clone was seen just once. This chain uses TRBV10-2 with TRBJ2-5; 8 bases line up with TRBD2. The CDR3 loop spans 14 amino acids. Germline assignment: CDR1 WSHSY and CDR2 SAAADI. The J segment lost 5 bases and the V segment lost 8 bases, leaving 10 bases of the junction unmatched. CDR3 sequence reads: CASATGRVMETQYF. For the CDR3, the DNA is TGCGCCAGCGCTACCGGGAGGGTAATGGAGACCCAGTACTTC.

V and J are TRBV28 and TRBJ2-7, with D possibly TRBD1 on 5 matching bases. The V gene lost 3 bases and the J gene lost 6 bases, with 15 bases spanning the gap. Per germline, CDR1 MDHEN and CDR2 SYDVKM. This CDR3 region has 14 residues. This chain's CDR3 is CASSLPGMLAEQYF. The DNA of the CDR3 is TGTGCCAGCAGTTTGCCAGGGATGTTAGCCGAGCAGTACTTC. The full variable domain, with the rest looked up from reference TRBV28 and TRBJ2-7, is DVKVTQSSRYLVKRTGEKVFLECVQDMDHENMFWYRQDPGLGLRLIYFSYDVKMKEKGDIPEGYSVSREKKERFSLILESASTNQTSMYLCASSLPGMLAEQYFGPGTRLTVT.

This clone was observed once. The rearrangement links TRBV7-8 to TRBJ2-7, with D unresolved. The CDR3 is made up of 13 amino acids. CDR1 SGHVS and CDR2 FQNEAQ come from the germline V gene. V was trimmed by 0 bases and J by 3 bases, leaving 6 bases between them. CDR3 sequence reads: CASSLAFGYEQYF. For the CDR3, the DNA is TGTGCCAGCAGCTTAGCGTTCGGCTACGAGCAGTACTTC.

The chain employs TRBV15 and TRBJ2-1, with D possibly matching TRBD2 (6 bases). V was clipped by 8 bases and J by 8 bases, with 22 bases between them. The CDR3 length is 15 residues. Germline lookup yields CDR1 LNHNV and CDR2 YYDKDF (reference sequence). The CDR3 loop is CATAVEGSGAYEQFF. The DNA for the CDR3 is TGTGCCACCGCCGTGGAGGGGAGTGGGGCTTATGAGCAGTTCTTC. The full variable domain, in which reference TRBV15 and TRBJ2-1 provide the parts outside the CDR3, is DAMVIQNPRYQVTQFGKPVTLSCSQTLNHNVMYWYQQKSSQAPKLLFHYYDKDFNNEADTPDNFQSRRPNTSFCFLDIRSPGLGDTAMYLCATAVEGSGAYEQFFGPGTRLTVL.

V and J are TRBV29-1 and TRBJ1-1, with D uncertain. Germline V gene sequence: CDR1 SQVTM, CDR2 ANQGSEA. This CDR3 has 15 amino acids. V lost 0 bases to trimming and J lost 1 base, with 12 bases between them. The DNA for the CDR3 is TGCAGCGTTGAAGATCTAACGGTTAGGAACACTGAAGCTTTCTTT. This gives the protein CSVEDLTVRNTEAFF.

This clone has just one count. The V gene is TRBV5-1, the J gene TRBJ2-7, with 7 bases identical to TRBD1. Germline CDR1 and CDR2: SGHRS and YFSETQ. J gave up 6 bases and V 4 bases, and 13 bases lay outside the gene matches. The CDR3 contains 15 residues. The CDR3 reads CASSNRGFASGEQYF. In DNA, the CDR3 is TGCGCCAGCAGCAACAGGGGTTTCGCTTCTGGCGAGCAGTACTTC. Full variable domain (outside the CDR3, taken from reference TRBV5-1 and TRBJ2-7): KAGVTQTPRYLIKTRGQQVTLSCSPISGHRSVSWYQQTPGQGLQFLFEYFSETQRNKGNFPGRFSGRQFSNSRSEMNVSTLELGDSALYLCASSNRGFASGEQYFGPGTRLTVT.

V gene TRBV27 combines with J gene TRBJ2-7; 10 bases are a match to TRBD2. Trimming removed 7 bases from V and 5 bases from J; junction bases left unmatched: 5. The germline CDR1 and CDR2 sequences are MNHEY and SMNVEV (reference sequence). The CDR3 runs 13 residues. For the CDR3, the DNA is TGTGCCAGCACTAGCGGGAGTGGGCACGAGCAGTACTTC. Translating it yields CASTSGSGHEQYF.

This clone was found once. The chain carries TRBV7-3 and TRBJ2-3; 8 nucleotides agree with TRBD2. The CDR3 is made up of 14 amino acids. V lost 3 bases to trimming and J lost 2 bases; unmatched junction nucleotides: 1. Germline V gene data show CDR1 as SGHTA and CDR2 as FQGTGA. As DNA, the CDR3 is TGTGCCAGCAGCTTGACTAGCGTCACAGATACGCAGTATTTT. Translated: CASSLTSVTDTQYF.

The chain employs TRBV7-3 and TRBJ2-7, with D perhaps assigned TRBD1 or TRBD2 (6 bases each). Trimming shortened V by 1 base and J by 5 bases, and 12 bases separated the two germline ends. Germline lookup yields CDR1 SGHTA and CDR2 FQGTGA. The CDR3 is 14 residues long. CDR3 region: CASSLRQEGHEQYF. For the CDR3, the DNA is TGTGCCAGCAGCTTAAGACAGGAGGGGCACGAGCAGTACTTC.

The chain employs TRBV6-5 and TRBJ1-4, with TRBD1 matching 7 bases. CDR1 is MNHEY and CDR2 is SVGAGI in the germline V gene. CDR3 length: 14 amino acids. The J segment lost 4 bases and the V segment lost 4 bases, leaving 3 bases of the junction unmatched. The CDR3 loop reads CASSWTGGNEKLFF. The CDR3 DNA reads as TGTGCCAGCAGTTGGACAGGTGGTAATGAAAAACTGTTTTTT.

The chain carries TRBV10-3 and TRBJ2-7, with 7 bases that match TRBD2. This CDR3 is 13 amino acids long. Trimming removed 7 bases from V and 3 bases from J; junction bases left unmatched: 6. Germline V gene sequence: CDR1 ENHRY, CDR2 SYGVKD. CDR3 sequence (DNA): TGTGCCATCACTCCCGGACTAGGCTACGAGCAGTACTTC. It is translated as CAITPGLGYEQYF.

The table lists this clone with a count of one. The CDR3 protein is CATSRVGGGIKFTDTQYF. For the CDR3, the DNA is TGTGCCACCAGCAGAGTGGGGGGAGGTATCAAATTCACAGATACGCAGTATTTT. V usage is TRBV15 and J usage is TRBJ2-3; D possibly corresponds to TRBD2 (6 bases). The ends were cut back, 1 base at V and 2 bases at J, with 19 bases in the middle. The CDR3 extends over 18 amino acids. Germline V gene sequence: CDR1 LNHNV, CDR2 YYDKDF (reference sequence).

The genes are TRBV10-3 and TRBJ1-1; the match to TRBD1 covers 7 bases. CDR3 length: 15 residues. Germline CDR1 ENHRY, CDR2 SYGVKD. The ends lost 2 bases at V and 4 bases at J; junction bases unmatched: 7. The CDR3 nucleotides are TGTGCCATCAGTGAGACGACAGGGCCGGGCACTGAAGCTTTCTTT. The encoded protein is CAISETTGPGTEAFF.

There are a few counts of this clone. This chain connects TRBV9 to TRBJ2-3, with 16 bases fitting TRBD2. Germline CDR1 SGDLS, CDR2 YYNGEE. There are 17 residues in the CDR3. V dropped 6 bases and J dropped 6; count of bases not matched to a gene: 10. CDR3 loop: CASIESGLAGGRDTQYF. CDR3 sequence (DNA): TGTGCCAGCATCGAATCGGGACTAGCGGGAGGGAGGGATACGCAGTATTTT. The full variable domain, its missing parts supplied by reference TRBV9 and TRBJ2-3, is DSGVTQTPKHLITATGQRVTLRCSPRSGDLSVYWYQQSLDQGLQFLIQYYNGEERAKGNILERFSAQQFPDLHSELNLSSLELGDSALYFCASIESGLAGGRDTQYFGPGTRLTVL.

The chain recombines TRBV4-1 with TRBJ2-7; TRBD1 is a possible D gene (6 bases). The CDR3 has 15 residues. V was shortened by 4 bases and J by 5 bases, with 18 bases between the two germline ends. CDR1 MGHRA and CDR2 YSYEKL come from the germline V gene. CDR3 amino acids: CASSRLPTGLNEQYF. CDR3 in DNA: TGCGCCAGCAGCCGATTGCCCACAGGGCTGAACGAGCAGTACTTC.

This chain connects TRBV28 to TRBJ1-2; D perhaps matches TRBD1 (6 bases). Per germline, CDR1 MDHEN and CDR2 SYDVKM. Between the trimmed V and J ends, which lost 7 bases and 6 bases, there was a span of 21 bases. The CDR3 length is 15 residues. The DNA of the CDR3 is TGTGCCAGCATCTCCCAGGGGAGGGTCGGTCATGGCTACACCTTC. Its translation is CASISQGRVGHGYTF.

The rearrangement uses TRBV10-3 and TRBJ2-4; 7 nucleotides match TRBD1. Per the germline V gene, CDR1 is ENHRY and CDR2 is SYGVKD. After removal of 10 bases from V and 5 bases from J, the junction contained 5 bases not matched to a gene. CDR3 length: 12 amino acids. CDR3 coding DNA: TGTGCCACCCGGGACAGCGAAAACATTCAGTACTTC. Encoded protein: CATRDSENIQYF.

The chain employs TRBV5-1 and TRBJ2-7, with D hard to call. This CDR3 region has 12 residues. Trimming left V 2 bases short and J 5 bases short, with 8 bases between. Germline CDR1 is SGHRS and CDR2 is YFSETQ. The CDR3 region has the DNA TGCGCCAGCAGCTTACGATGGGACGAGCAGTACTTC. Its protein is CASSLRWDEQYF. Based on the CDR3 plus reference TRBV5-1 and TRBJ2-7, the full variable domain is KAGVTQTPRYLIKTRGQQVTLSCSPISGHRSVSWYQQTPGQGLQFLFEYFSETQRNKGNFPGRFSGRQFSNSRSEMNVSTLELGDSALYLCASSLRWDEQYFGPGTRLTVT.

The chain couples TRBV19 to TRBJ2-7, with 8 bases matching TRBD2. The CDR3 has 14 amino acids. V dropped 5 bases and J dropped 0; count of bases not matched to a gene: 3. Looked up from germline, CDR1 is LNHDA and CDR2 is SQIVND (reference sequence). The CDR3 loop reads CASSRSGSSYEQYF. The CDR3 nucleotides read TGTGCCAGTAGTCGGAGCGGGAGCTCCTACGAGCAGTACTTC.

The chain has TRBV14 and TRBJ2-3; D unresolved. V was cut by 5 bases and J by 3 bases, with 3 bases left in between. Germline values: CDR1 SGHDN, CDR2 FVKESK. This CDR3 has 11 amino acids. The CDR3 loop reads CASSWTDTQYF. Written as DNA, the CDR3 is TGTGCCAGCAGCTGGACAGATACGCAGTATTTT.

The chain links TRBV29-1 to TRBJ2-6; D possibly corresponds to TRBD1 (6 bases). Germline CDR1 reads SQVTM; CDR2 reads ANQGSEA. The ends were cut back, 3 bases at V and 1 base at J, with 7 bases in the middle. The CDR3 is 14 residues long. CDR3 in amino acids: CSVDQGSGANVLTF. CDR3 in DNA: TGCAGCGTTGATCAGGGGTCTGGGGCCAACGTCCTGACTTTC.

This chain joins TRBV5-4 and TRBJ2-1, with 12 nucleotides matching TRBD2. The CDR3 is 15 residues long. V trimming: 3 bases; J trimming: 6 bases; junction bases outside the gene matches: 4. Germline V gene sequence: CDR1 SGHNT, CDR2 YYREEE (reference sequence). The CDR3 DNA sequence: TGTGCCAGCAGCTCTAGCGGGAGGGTCGGCAATGAGCAGTTCTTC. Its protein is CASSSSGRVGNEQFF.

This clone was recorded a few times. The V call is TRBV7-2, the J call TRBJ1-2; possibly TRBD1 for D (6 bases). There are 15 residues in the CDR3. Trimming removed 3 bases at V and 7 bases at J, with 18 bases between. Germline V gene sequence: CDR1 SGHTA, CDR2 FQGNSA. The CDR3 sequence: CASSLEGGQLSGYTF. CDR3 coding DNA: TGTGCCAGCAGCTTGGAGGGGGGCCAGTTAAGTGGCTACACCTTC.

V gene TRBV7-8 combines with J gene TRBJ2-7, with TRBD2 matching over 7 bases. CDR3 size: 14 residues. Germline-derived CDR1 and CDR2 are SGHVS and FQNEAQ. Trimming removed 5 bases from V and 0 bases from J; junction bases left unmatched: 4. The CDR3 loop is CASSGAGVSYEQYF. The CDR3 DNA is TGTGCCAGCAGCGGGGCGGGGGTCTCCTACGAGCAGTACTTC.

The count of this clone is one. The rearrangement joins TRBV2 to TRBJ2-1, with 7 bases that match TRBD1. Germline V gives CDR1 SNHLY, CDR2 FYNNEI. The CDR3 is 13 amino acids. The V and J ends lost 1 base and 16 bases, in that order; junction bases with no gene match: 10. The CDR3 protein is CASSEGLNRGIFF. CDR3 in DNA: TGTGCCAGCAGTGAAGGACTCAACAGGGGTATTTTCTTC.

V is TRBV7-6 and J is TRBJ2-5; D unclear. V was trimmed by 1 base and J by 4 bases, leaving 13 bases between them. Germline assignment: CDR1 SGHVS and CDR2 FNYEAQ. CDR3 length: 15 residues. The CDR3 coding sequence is TGTGCCAGCAGCTTAGGGACCCAGATCGGAGAGACCCAGTACTTC. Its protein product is CASSLGTQIGETQYF.

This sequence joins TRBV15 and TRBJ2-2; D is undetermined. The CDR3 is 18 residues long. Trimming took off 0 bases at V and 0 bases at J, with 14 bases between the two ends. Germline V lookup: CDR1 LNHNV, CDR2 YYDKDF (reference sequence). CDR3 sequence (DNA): TGTGCCACCAGCAGAGAGTACAATCCCTTCGCGAACACCGGGGAGCTGTTTTTT. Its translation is CATSREYNPFANTGELFF.

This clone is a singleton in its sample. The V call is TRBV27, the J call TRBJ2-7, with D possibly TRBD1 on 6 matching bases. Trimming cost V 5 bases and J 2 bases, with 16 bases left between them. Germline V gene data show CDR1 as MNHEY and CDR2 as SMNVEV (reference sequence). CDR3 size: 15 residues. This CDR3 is CASSIFQGLPYEQYF. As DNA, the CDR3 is TGTGCCAGCAGTATCTTTCAGGGGCTTCCCTACGAGCAGTACTTC.

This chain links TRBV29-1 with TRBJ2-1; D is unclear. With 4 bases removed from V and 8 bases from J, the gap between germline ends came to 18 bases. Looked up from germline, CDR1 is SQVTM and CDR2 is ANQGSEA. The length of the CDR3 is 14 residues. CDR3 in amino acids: CSVGVTNQMDEQFF. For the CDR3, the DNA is TGCAGCGTTGGAGTGACCAACCAAATGGATGAGCAGTTCTTC.